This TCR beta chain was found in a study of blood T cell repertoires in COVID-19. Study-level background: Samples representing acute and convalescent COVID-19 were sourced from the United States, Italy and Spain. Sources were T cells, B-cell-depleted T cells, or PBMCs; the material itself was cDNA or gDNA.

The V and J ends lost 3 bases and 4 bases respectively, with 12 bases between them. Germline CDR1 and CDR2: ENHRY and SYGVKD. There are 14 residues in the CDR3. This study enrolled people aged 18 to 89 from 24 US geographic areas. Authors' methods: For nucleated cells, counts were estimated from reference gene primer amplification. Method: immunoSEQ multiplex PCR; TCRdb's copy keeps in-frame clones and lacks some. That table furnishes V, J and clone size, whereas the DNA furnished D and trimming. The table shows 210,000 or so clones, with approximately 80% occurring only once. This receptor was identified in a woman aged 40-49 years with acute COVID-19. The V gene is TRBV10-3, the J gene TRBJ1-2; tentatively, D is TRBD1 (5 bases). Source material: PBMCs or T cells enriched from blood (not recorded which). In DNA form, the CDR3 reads TGTGCCATCAGTGATCAGGGTTCCCGCTATGGCTACACCTTC. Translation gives CAISDQGSRYGYTF.